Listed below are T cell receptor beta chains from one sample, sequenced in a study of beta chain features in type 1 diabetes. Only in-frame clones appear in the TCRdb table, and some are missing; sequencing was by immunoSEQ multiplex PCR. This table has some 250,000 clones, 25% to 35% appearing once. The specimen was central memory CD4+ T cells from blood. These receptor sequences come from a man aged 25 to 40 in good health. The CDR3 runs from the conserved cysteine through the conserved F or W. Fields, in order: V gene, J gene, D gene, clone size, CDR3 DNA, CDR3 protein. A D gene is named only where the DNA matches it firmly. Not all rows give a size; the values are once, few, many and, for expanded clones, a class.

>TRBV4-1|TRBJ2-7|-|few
TGCGCCAGCAGCCCCCCCGGGGCGGGATGGTCGCGGGAGCAGTACTTC
CASSPPGAGWSREQYF
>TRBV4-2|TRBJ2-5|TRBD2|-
TGTGCCAGCAGCCAAGGAACGGGGGGAGAAGAGACCCAGTACTTC
CASSQGTGGEETQYF
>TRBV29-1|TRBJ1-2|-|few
TGCAGCGTTTCGAGCTCGTACGGCTACACCTTC
CSVSSSYGYTF
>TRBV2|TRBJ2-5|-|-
TGTGCCAGCGTCCCACGGCCAGGGGAGACCCAGTACTTC
CASVPRPGETQYF
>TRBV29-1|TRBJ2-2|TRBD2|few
TGCAGCGTTGAAATGCAGTCTAGCGGATACACCGGGGAGCTGTTTTTT
CSVEMQSSGYTGELFF
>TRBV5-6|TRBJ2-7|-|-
TGTGCCAGCAGCTTGGCCCCGGCTACGGCCGAGCAGTACTTC
CASSLAPATAEQYF
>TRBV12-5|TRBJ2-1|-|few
TGTGCTAGTGGCCCGACTACTGGGAATGAGCAGTTCTTC
CASGPTTGNEQFF
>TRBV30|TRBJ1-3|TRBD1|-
TGTGCCTGGAGTAGGGACAGTTTCTCTGGAAACACCATATATTTT
CAWSRDSFSGNTIYF
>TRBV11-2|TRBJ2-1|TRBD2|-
TGTGCCAGCAGCCCCTTAGCGGGAGCTAATACGAATGAGCAGTTCTTC
CASSPLAGANTNEQFF
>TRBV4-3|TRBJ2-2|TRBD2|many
TGCGCCAGCAGCCAAGAGGGGCTAGCGGGACGAACCGGGGAGCTGTTTTTT
CASSQEGLAGRTGELFF
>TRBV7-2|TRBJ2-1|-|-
TGTGCCAGCAGCTTAACTCCAGGGCCCTACAATGAGCAGTTCTTC
CASSLTPGPYNEQFF
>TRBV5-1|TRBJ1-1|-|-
TGCGCCAGCAGCCTGACAGATCTTTCCACTGAAGCTTTCTTT
CASSLTDLSTEAFF
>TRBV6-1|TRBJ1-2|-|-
TGTGCCAGCAGTGACCTGGGACTTCTCTTC
CASSDLGLLF
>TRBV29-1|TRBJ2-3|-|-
TGCAGTGCTTCGACAGACACAGATACGCAGTATTTT
CSASTDTDTQYF
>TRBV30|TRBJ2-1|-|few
TGTGCCTGGACCAAACTTGACAATGAGCAGTTCTTC
CAWTKLDNEQFF
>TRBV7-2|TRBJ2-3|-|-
TGTGCCAGCAGCTTGAGAGATACGCAGTATTTT
CASSLRDTQYF
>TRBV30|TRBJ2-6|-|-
TGTGCCTGTGCAGGGAGCTCTGGGGCCAACGTCCTGACTTTC
CACAGSSGANVLTF
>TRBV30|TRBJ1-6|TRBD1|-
TGTGCCTGGAGGGGACAGGAGCGATCACCCCTCCACTTT
CAWRGQERSPLHF
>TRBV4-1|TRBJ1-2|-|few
TGTGCCAGCAGCCAAGGAAACCCCCAGGATCCCTATGGCTACACCTTC
CASSQGNPQDPYGYTF
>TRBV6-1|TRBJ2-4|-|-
TGTGCCAGCTGTCAGGGGGGGAGGGCCAAAAACATTCAGTACTTC
CASCQGGRAKNIQYF
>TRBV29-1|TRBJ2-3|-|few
TGCAGCGTTGCGGCTAGCGAAGCAGATACGCAGTATTTT
CSVAASEADTQYF
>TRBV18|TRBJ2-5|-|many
TGTGCCAGCTCAACCCGGACTGCTAACCAAGAGACCCAGTACTTC
CASSTRTANQETQYF
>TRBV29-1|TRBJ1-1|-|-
TGCAGCGCCTGGAGCAGGGATCGTCACATGAACACTGAAGCTTTCTTT
CSAWSRDRHMNTEAFF
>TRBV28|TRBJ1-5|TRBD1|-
TGTGCCAGCAGCCGTCGACAGGGGAGTCAGCCCCAGCATTTT
CASSRRQGSQPQHF
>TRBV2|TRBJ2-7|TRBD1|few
TGTGCCAGCAGTGGACAACAGGGGTTCGAGCAGTACTTC
CASSGQQGFEQYF
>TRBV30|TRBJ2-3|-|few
TGTGCCTGGAGTAGTGGGGTCACAGATACGCAGTATTTT
CAWSSGVTDTQYF
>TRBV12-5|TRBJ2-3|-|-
TGTGCTAGTGGTCCCGACGATACGCAGTATTTT
CASGPDDTQYF
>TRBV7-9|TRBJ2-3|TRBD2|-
TGTGCCAGCAGCTTGACTAGCGGGGGAAGCACAGATACGCAGTATTTT
CASSLTSGGSTDTQYF
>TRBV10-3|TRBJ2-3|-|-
TGTGCCATCAGTGAGCCAGCACGGACCAGCACAGATACGCAGTATTTT
CAISEPARTSTDTQYF
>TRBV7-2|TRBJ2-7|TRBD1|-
TGTGCCAGCAGCCTCAACAGGGGCAACTACGAGCAGTACTTC
CASSLNRGNYEQYF
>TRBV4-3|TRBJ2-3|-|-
TGCGCCAGCAGCCAAGCATCTCGGACAGACAGCACAGATACGCAGTATTTT
CASSQASRTDSTDTQYF
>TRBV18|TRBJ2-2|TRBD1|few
TGTGCCAGCTCGTACAGGGGGCTGGCCGGGGAGCTGTTTTTT
CASSYRGLAGELFF
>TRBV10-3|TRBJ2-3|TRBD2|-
TGTGCCATCAGTGTAACTAGCGGGATAATGGATTTT
CAISVTSGIMDF
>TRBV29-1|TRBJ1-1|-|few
TGCAGCGTTGAAGATCCTTCGGGGGGGACCACCGCTGAAGCTTTCTTT
CSVEDPSGGTTAEAFF
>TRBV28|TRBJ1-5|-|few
TGTGCCAGCACAAGGCAGAGCAATCAGCCCCAGCATTTT
CASTRQSNQPQHF
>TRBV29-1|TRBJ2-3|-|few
TGCAGCGTTGGTGGCAGGGGTGGTGGAGATACGCAGTATTTT
CSVGGRGGGDTQYF
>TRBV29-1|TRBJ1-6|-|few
TGCAGCGTTGTGGAGCAGGGAGATTCACCCCTCCACTTT
CSVVEQGDSPLHF
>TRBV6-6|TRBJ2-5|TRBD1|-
TGTGCCAGCAGTTACGGGGACAGGCGAGAAGAGACCCAGTACTTC
CASSYGDRREETQYF
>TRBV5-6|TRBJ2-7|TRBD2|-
TGTGCCAGCAGCTTGGATCGGGAGGCGAGGGAGGCTCGATACGAGCAGTACTTC
CASSLDREAREARYEQYF
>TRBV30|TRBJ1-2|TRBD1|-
TGTGCCTGGAGTTCCTACGCAGGGGGCCTTGGCTACACCTTC
CAWSSYAGGLGYTF
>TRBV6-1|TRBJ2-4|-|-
TGTGCCAGTGGGCTAGGAGGAGGGACAAACATTCAGTACTTC
CASGLGGGTNIQYF
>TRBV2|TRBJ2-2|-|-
TGTGCCAGCAGTGAACTACCTACGAACACCGGGGAGCTGTTTTTT
CASSELPTNTGELFF
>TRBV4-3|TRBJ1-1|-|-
TGCGCCAGCAGCCCACGCACAGGCGGTGAAGCTTTCTTT
CASSPRTGGEAFF
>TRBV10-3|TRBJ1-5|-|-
TGTGCCATCAGCACAGGGTCCACCTCGGGGCAGCCCCAGCATTTT
CAISTGSTSGQPQHF
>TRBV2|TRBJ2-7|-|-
TGTGCCAAACGGGACTGGTCGTACGAGCAGTACTTC
CAKRDWSYEQYF
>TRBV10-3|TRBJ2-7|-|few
TGTGCCATCAGTGAGTCGATTCCAGCTAGCCACGAGCAGTACTTC
CAISESIPASHEQYF
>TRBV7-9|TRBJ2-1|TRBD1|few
TGTGCCAGCAGCACCAGGGGGTTGAATGAGCAGTTCTTC
CASSTRGLNEQFF
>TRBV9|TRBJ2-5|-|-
TGTGCCAGCAGCGCATCCGGGACCCCCATGCTGGAGACCCAGTACTTC
CASSASGTPMLETQYF
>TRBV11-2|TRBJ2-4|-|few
TGTGCCAGCAGCTTAGGGAGCCAAAACATTCAGTACTTC
CASSLGSQNIQYF
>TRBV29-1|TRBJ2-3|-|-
TGCAGCGCCAGGGGGGGGTATAACACAGATACGCAGTATTTT
CSARGGYNTDTQYF
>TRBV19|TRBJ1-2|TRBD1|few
TGTGCCAGTAGTGGCCTGGGACAGGGGAAGCGCACCTTC
CASSGLGQGKRTF
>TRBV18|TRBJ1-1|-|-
TGTGCCAGCTCCGCAGGTAGGGACCGTGAAGCTTTCTTT
CASSAGRDREAFF
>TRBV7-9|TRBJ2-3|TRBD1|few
TGTGCCAGCAGAGGGACAGCCGAGGGCACAGATACGCAGTATTTT
CASRGTAEGTDTQYF
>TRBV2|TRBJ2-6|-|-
TGTGCCAGCAACGCTAGACGGAAGTCCAACTCTGGGGCCAACGTCCTGACTTTC
CASNARRKSNSGANVLTF
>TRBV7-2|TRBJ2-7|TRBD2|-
TGTGCCAGCAGCTTAGAGCCTAGCGGGGCCTACGAGCAGTACTTC
CASSLEPSGAYEQYF
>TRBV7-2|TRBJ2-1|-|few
TGTGCCAGCACCTCCGGGGAGCGGTACAATGAGCAGTTCTTC
CASTSGERYNEQFF
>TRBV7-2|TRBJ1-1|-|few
TGTGCCAGCAGCGCACAGGGTGGCACTGAAGCTTTCTTT
CASSAQGGTEAFF
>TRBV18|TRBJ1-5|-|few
TGTGCCAGCTCACCGGGCAATCAGCCCCAGCATTTT
CASSPGNQPQHF
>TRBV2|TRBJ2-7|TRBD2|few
TGTGCCAGCAGTGAAAACGGGGTAGCGGGAGCCGAGCAGTACTTC
CASSENGVAGAEQYF
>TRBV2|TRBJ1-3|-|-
TGTGCCAGCAGTGAGGTGCGGTTCTCTGGAAACACCATATATTTT
CASSEVRFSGNTIYF